This TCR beta chain was documented in a study of T-cell reconstitution after alpha-beta-depleted transplantation in children. Study results and caveats: A year post-transplant, T-cell counts and diversity derived mostly from newly produced T cells. High day-60 TCRbeta diversity in some patients came from surviving recipient T cells and thymic progenitors.

It was with unique molecular identifiers that the TCRbeta library was prepared. Via MiXCR, TCRdb re-called the PCR reads, giving one row per CDR3 protein. The data hold 490,000 or so distinct CDR3 sequences, with roughly a tenth observed a single time. Between the trimmed V and J ends, which lost 8 bases and 3 bases, there was a span of 19 bases. CDR1 is MNHEY and CDR2 is SMNVEV in the germline V gene (reference sequence). This CDR3 contains 16 residues. This clonotype was recorded at least ten times. Its antigen remains unknown. The clonotype was recovered from a child aged 2 to 15 with inherited bone marrow failure, due to receive a stem cell transplant. The chain uses TRBV27 and TRBJ2-2; unclear D gene. The material was PBMCs, obtained before TCRalphabeta/CD19-depleted stem cell transplant. CDR3 sequence reads: CASSTVWWVDTGELFF. CDR3 nucleotide sequence: TGTGCCAGCTCCACGGTCTGGTGGGTGGACACCGGGGAGCTGTTTTTT.